The T cell receptor beta chain under discussion was sequenced for a study of blood T cell repertoires in COVID-19 (dated by TCRdb to 2018 to 2020). General notes on the study: Collaborator samples came from the United States, Italy and Spain and covered acute and convalescent phases of COVID-19. Subjects who had been exposed to COVID-19, were actively infected with it, or had recovered from it provided the deeply sampled blood TCRbeta repertoires that made up the dataset. Sample metadata almost always included a de-identified subject ID, COVID-19 status, age in years and sex. The repertoires were released in a freely available public database meant as a resource for research on the immune response to SARS-CoV-2. Where HLA class I and class II types were available, the types were taken from metadata supplied by the sample provider, not from assay-based typing. The prospective study material was composed of cDNA or gDNA derived from T cells, B-cell-depleted T cells, or PBMCs. Samples were obtained from the ongoing ImmuneRACE study (first 160 participants) and from over 1,000 subjects provided by 6 global collaborators.

TCRbeta CDR3 regions were amplified from genomic DNA using the immunoSEQ Assay, a bias-controlled multiplex PCR. Per the authors' processing: Nucleated cell counts per sample were estimated from amplification of reference gene primers within the assay. To quantify the absolute abundance of each unique TCRbeta CDR3 rearrangement, sequence reads were collapsed and filtered. For each sample, productive Simpson clonality was calculated as the square root of Simpson's diversity index over productive rearrangements. TCRdb limited this immuneACCESS table to in-frame rearrangements with V and J called. A share of clones is missing; checked studies link under half to unresolved V genes, and the rest is unexplained. V and J calls and clone size are copied from that table; D and trimming were computed from the DNA. Here the sample has roughly 180,000 clones; approximately 87% occur a single time. The ten top clones hold under 4.5% of the sample.

CDR1 MDHEN and CDR2 SYDVKM were looked up in the germline V gene. Taken from cysteine to valine, the CDR3 has 14 residues. Only CDR3 DNA is held: 42 bases, read in frame from base 1. After removal of 4 bases from V and 2 bases from J, the junction retains 4 bases not matched to a gene. In the prospective study, participants were about 18 to 100 years old, resided in under 30 geographic areas of the United States, and were enrolled through a virtual design. Cohort assignment in the prospective study relied on participant-reported clinical history from a screening survey and a study questionnaire. Recovered participants in ImmuneRACE Cohort 3 were defined as having two consecutive negative NP/OP PCR tests, clearance from a healthcare professional, or resolution of symptoms. In the prospective study, whole blood, serum and a nasopharyngeal or oropharyngeal swab were collected from each participant by mobile phlebotomists. Additional blood draws and questionnaires over a roughly two-month period could optionally be provided by prospective study participants. Blood samples from the prospective study were shipped frozen or at room temperature prior to DNA extraction.

A word on this clone: Its antigen remains unidentified. Base qualities are not recorded, but no much larger clone differs from it by a single base.

General study outcomes and caveats: The quantity of clinical and demographic metadata differed by source and by participant and was supplied without curation.

Here the chain combines TRBV28 and TRBJ2-7, and TRBD1 aligns with 8 junction nucleotides. The source is a woman aged 45 to 65 who had recovered from COVID-19. Sequencing used PBMCs or T cells enriched from blood (not recorded which). This receptor carries the CDR3 CASSSPTGAYEQYV. DNA sequence: TGTGCCAGCAGTTCCCCGACAGGGGCCTACGAGCAGTACGTC.